The 32 T cell receptor beta chains reported below all come from one sample, sequenced in a study of control samples from healthy donors and cancer patients (dated by TCRdb to between 2020 and 2021). The library relied on the immunoSEQ multiplex PCR assay. Not all clones reach the TCRdb copy of this immuneACCESS table, which keeps in-frame sequences only. Checked studies attribute under half of the gap to unresolved V genes and leave the rest unexplained. Within this sample are about 75,000 clones, with less than 95% of them counted one time only. In total, the top ten clones hold approximately 5.7% of the sample. The sequencing sample was made of blood. These TCRs come from a woman aged 40 to 50 in good health.

The V gene is TRBV7-2, the J gene TRBJ1-5; weak D call: TRBD1 (6 bases). Germline CDR1 reads SGHTA; CDR2 reads FQGNSA. The CDR3 length is 14 residues. The ends were cut back, 4 bases at V and 3 bases at J, with 10 bases in the middle. The CDR3 region has the DNA TGTGCCAGCAGCTACACAGGGTTCAATCAGCCCCAGCATTTT. As protein: CASSYTGFNQPQHF.

The chain has TRBV27 and TRBJ1-4, with 9 bases identical to TRBD1. The CDR3 is made up of 16 amino acids. J gave up 4 bases and V 5 bases, and 8 bases lay outside the gene matches. Germline V gene lookup returns CDR1 MNHEY and CDR2 SMNVEV (reference sequence). The CDR3 protein is CASSNAGQGFNEKLFF. The CDR3 DNA reads as TGTGCCAGCAGTAACGCGGGACAGGGCTTTAATGAAAAACTGTTTTTT.

This chain joins TRBV7-9 and TRBJ2-1; D is uncertain. Germline lookup yields CDR1 SEHNR and CDR2 FQNEAQ (reference sequence). This CDR3 is 14 amino acids long. Trimming took 5 bases from V and 3 from J, leaving 11 bases between them. The CDR3 here is CASSPRLNYNEQFF. The CDR3 region has the DNA TGTGCCAGCAGCCCCAGGCTCAACTACAATGAGCAGTTCTTC.

The rearrangement uses TRBV6-5 and TRBJ2-2; D is undetermined. The V and J ends lost 7 bases and 0 bases respectively, with 12 bases between them. The CDR3 has 15 residues. From germline, CDR1 is MNHEY and CDR2 SVGAGI. The CDR3 DNA reads TGTGCCAGCACCCCAGTTGGGACGAACACCGGGGAGCTGTTTTTT. It translates to CASTPVGTNTGELFF.

CDR3 sequence (DNA): TGTGCCAGCAGCTTAGCGGGGCGAGGTGAAGCTTTCTTT. Its translation: CASSLAGRGEAFF. The V gene is TRBV7-9, the J gene TRBJ1-1, with D tentatively TRBD1 (5 bases). The germline CDR1 and CDR2 sequences are SEHNR and FQNEAQ (reference sequence). V was trimmed by 0 bases and J by 7 bases, leaving 9 bases between them. This CDR3 comprises 13 residues.

The chain recombines TRBV6-1 with TRBJ1-2; D unresolved. Germline CDR1 is MNHNS and CDR2 is SASEGT. V shed 2 bases and J shed 7 bases, with 11 bases lying between them. The CDR3 spans 13 residues. CDR3 sequence reads: CASSETEIPGYTF. DNA for the CDR3: TGTGCCAGCAGTGAAACGGAGATCCCTGGCTACACCTTC.

The chain combines TRBV7-9 with TRBJ2-1, with 7 nucleotides matching TRBD2. This CDR3 has 14 residues. CDR1 is SEHNR, CDR2 FQNEAQ, per germline (reference sequence). The J segment lost 7 bases and the V segment lost 1 base, leaving 4 bases of the junction unmatched. The CDR3 sequence is CASSLGGLVNEQFF. CDR3 DNA sequence: TGTGCCAGCAGCTTAGGCGGACTAGTAAATGAGCAGTTCTTC.

The chain employs TRBV29-1 and TRBJ1-2; D is undetermined. With 4 bases removed from V and 0 bases from J, the gap between germline ends came to 6 bases. Germline loops: CDR1 SQVTM, CDR2 ANQGSEA. CDR3 length: 12 residues. This CDR3 is CSVGLANYGYTF. The CDR3 DNA reads TGCAGCGTTGGACTAGCTAACTATGGCTACACCTTC.

This chain connects TRBV5-4 to TRBJ2-1; TRBD2 matches at 11 bases. The germline gives CDR1 SGHNT, CDR2 YYREEE (reference sequence). V was clipped by 2 bases and J by 1 base; unmatched bases: 11. The CDR3 sequence is 19 residues long. CDR3 in amino acids: CASSLKLAGGSFSYNEQFF. CDR3 DNA sequence: TGTGCCAGCAGCTTAAAGCTAGCGGGAGGCTCTTTTTCCTACAATGAGCAGTTCTTC.

This chain connects TRBV21-1 to TRBJ1-1. TRBV21-1 is given as a pseudogene. The CDR3 contains 14 residues. CDR3 DNA: TGTGCCAGCAGCAATCATCCGGCGGGGACTGAAGCTTTCTTT. Protein: CASSNHPAGTEAFF.

The V and J genes are TRBV19 and TRBJ2-2, with 8 bases aligning to TRBD1. There are 14 residues in the CDR3. The germline gives CDR1 LNHDA, CDR2 SQIVND (reference sequence). The ends lost 10 bases at V and 0 bases at J; junction bases unmatched: 4. The DNA of the CDR3 is TGTGCCACTAGCAGGGGGCCGAACACCGGGGAGCTGTTTTTT. Its translation is CATSRGPNTGELFF.

This chain links TRBV2 with TRBJ1-1, with a weak D call TRBD1 (6 bases). CDR1 is SNHLY and CDR2 is FYNNEI in the germline V gene. Trimming removed 6 bases at V and 6 bases at J, with 11 bases between. CDR3 length: 12 amino acids. CDR3 sequence reads: CASRHDRSEAFF. Here the CDR3 DNA reads TGTGCCAGCAGACATGACAGGTCTGAAGCTTTCTTT.

The chain employs TRBV5-4 and TRBJ1-5, with D unclear. V was clipped by 0 bases and J by 4 bases, with 5 bases between them. The CDR3 loop spans 13 amino acids. CDR1 SGHNT and CDR2 YYREEE come from the germline V gene (reference sequence). This CDR3 is CASSLEVNQPQHF. The CDR3 region has the DNA TGTGCCAGCAGCTTGGAAGTGAATCAGCCCCAGCATTTT.

The CDR3 DNA reads TGTGCCAGCAGTGATCCGGGACAGGGGTATCAGCCCCAGCATTTT. It yields the protein CASSDPGQGYQPQHF. The rearrangement uses TRBV6-1 and TRBJ1-5; TRBD1 aligns across 10 bases. The ends lost 3 bases at V and 5 bases at J; junction bases unmatched: 4. The CDR3 spans 15 residues. Germline V lookup: CDR1 MNHNS, CDR2 SASEGT.

The V gene is TRBV6-5, the J gene TRBJ1-3; a possible D gene is TRBD1 (6 bases). The V end lost 0 bases, the J end lost 0 bases, and 9 bases lay between the germline ends. Germline loops: CDR1 MNHEY, CDR2 SVGAGI. The CDR3 is 16 amino acids. CDR3 nucleotides: TGTGCCAGCAGTTACTCGGGGGGCCCCTCTGGAAACACCATATATTTT. This translates into CASSYSGGPSGNTIYF.

The sample holds a few counts of this clone. CDR3 region: CASSQEGTGSVETQYF. The CDR3 DNA is TGTGCCAGCAGCCAAGAAGGTACGGGCTCGGTGGAGACCCAGTACTTC. The chain couples TRBV4-2 to TRBJ2-5, with D uncertain. CDR1 is LGHNA and CDR2 is YNFKEQ in the germline V gene. This CDR3 is 16 amino acids long. The V and J ends lost 0 bases and 5 bases respectively, with 16 bases between them.

Here the CDR3 reads CASSTRSQWAGELFF. In DNA form, the CDR3 reads TGCGCCAGCTCCACCCGGAGCCAATGGGCCGGGGAGCTGTTTTTT. This rearrangement joins TRBV10-2 to TRBJ2-2; D ambiguous. Trimming took 8 bases from V and 6 from J, leaving 19 bases between them. Germline V gene lookup returns CDR1 WSHSY and CDR2 SAAADI. This CDR3 is built from 15 residues.

V gene TRBV28 combines with J gene TRBJ2-1; D may be TRBD2 (5 bases). CDR1 and CDR2 from the germline V gene are MDHEN and SYDVKM. The CDR3 consists of 16 residues. V lost 5 bases and J lost 0, with 14 bases in between. For the CDR3, the DNA is TGTGCCAGCAGTACCCCCGGGGTTGGCTCCTACAATGAGCAGTTCTTC. Protein sequence: CASSTPGVGSYNEQFF.

The chain links TRBV19 to TRBJ1-5; D unresolved. The CDR3 runs 16 residues. Between the trimmed V and J ends, which lost 3 bases and 0 bases, there was a span of 12 bases. Looked up from germline, CDR1 is LNHDA and CDR2 is SQIVND (reference sequence). DNA of the CDR3: TGTGCCAGTAGTATTGAGACAACCTATAGCAATCAGCCCCAGCATTTT. The encoded protein is CASSIETTYSNQPQHF.

The chain joins TRBV27 to TRBJ2-7; 9 bases are a match to TRBD1. The CDR3 runs 14 residues. The junction had 7 bases not matched to a gene; V was cut back by 5 bases and J by 5 bases. CDR1 MNHEY and CDR2 SMNVEV come from the germline V gene (reference sequence). Written as DNA, the CDR3 is TGTGCCAGCAGTCCACAGGGGGCTTGGGACGAGCAGTACTTC. This codes for CASSPQGAWDEQYF.

The rearrangement uses TRBV5-5 and TRBJ1-6; 7 nucleotides line up with TRBD1. The CDR3 spans 16 residues. After removal of 5 bases from V and 6 bases from J, the junction contained 11 bases not matched to a gene. The germline gives CDR1 SGHKS, CDR2 YYEKEE (reference sequence). CDR3 sequence (DNA): TGTGCCAGCAGTGTTGCCACAGGGGCTCTTAATTCACCCCTCCACTTT. Translated: CASSVATGALNSPLHF.

The chain carries TRBV4-3 and TRBJ1-1; a weak D match, TRBD1 (5 bases). The CDR3 length is 13 residues. Germline V CDR1 and CDR2: LGHNA, YSLEER. Trimming shortened V by 0 bases and J by 6 bases, and 8 bases separated the two germline ends. CDR3 DNA: TGCGCCAGCAGCCAAGAACGGGGGGCTGAAGCTTTCTTT. It specifies CASSQERGAEAFF.

The chain is built from TRBV30 and TRBJ2-7; perhaps TRBD1 as D (6 bases). Germline CDR1 reads GTSNPN; CDR2 reads SVGIG (reference sequence). This CDR3 spans 13 amino acids. Trimming pared 0 bases from V and 3 bases from J, leaving 9 bases between. CDR3 bases: TGTGCCTGGAGTGTACAGGGTCTCTACGAGCAGTACTTC. This encodes CAWSVQGLYEQYF.

The chain combines TRBV7-2 with TRBJ1-6, with 8 bases lining up with TRBD1. The germline V gene has CDR1 SGHTA and CDR2 FQGNSA. Trimming cost V 5 bases and J 8 bases; bases outside gene matches: 8. This CDR3 is built from 15 residues. The CDR3 nucleotides are TGTGCCAGCAGCCCGCGGACAGGGAGCGATTCACCCCTCCACTTT. Translated: CASSPRTGSDSPLHF.

The J gene is TRBJ2-7, the V gene TRBV29-1, with TRBD2 identical over 8 bases. The V segment lost 7 bases and the J segment 0 bases; nucleotides outside the gene matches: 5. This CDR3 has 13 amino acids. The germline gives CDR1 SQVTM, CDR2 ANQGSEA. The CDR3 is CSALAGNSYEQYF. The CDR3 DNA reads as TGCAGCGCCTTAGCGGGAAACTCCTACGAGCAGTACTTC.

This clone was seen once. This chain joins TRBV7-9 and TRBJ2-7, with TRBD1 as a possible D gene (6 bases). Germline assignment: CDR1 SEHNR and CDR2 FQNEAQ (reference sequence). The CDR3 sequence is 15 residues long. The V end was cut by 6 bases, the J end by 2 bases, with 17 bases between. CDR3 sequence: CASSWTDRNTYEQYF. The CDR3 DNA follows: TGTGCCAGCAGTTGGACAGACCGGAATACCTACGAGCAGTACTTC. Full variable domain (missing parts from reference TRBV7-9 and TRBJ2-7): DTGVSQNPRHKITKRGQNVTFRCDPISEHNRLYWYRQTLGQGPEFLTYFQNEAQLEKSRLLSDRFSAERPKGSFSTLEIQRTEQGDSAMYLCASSWTDRNTYEQYFGPGTRLTVT.

This chain uses TRBV5-6 with TRBJ2-7, with D unresolved. The CDR3 loop spans 12 amino acids. V dropped 1 base and J dropped 2 bases, with 4 bases sitting between them. CDR1 SGHDT and CDR2 YYEEEE come from the germline V gene. The CDR3 loop is CASSLNAYEQYF. The CDR3 DNA is TGTGCCAGCAGCTTGAATGCCTACGAGCAGTACTTC.

This clone was seen once. This rearrangement joins TRBV10-3 to TRBJ2-5; tentative D call: TRBD2 (5 bases). The CDR3 has 13 residues. Trimming stripped 4 bases from V and 0 bases from J, with 6 bases between. Germline V lookup: CDR1 ENHRY, CDR2 SYGVKD. The CDR3 region has the DNA TGTGCCATCAGTGTAGCGAACCAAGAGACCCAGTACTTC. Translating gives CAISVANQETQYF.

A single count supports this clone. J is TRBJ1-1 and V is TRBV27; D unclear. The germline gives CDR1 MNHEY, CDR2 SMNVEV (reference sequence). This CDR3 spans 13 amino acids. V dropped 3 bases and J dropped 4 bases, with 9 bases sitting between them. CDR3 amino acids: CASSFRSTTEAFF. The CDR3 DNA reads TGTGCCAGCAGTTTCCGGTCAACCACTGAAGCTTTCTTT.

V gene TRBV6-2 or TRBV6-3 combines with J gene TRBJ2-7; no clear D gene. The CDR3 runs to 14 residues. Germline V CDR1 and CDR2: MNHEY, SVGEGT. Trimming left V 4 bases short and J 1 base short, with 11 bases between. Here the CDR3 reads CASSSLENSYEQYF. CDR3 DNA sequence: TGTGCCAGCAGTTCCCTTGAAAATTCCTACGAGCAGTACTTC.

The chain links TRBV11-3 to TRBJ2-7; D call uncertain. V was shortened by 6 bases and J by 5 bases, with 11 bases between the two germline ends. Germline V gene sequence: CDR1 SGHNT, CDR2 YENEEA. The CDR3 is 12 amino acids. The chain's CDR3 is CASSLSPHEQYF. The CDR3 DNA is TGTGCCAGCAGTCTCTCCCCCCACGAGCAGTACTTC.

The rearrangement joins TRBV4-2 to TRBJ1-6; D unresolved. The ends were cut back, 1 base at V and 5 bases at J, with 15 bases in the middle. The CDR3 is 17 amino acids. The germline CDR1 and CDR2 sequences are LGHNA and YNFKEQ. Here the CDR3 DNA reads TGTGCCAGCAGCCAAGCGGCGGTAGGGCCAGATAATTCACCCCTCCACTTT. Translated, it gives CASSQAAVGPDNSPLHF.